These T cell receptor beta chains were read from a single sample in a study of cytomegalovirus exposure and HLA in healthy donors. Produced via immunoSEQ multiplex PCR; TCRdb's table is partial and in-frame only. The sample yields approximately 110,000 clones, 55% to 65% seen once. The sample was PBMCs. The receptors here all came from a man aged 25 to 45 in good health and CMV-seropositive. The CDR3 runs from the conserved cysteine through the conserved F or W.

cdr3_aa	v_call	j_call
CASSEGGGSSTDTQYF	TRBV5-1	TRBJ2-3
CASSSSRGAGNQPQHF	TRBV7-2	TRBJ1-5
CASSTPTGTGNTIYF	TRBV7-9	TRBJ1-3
CASRRTEEGYTF	TRBV18	TRBJ1-2
CASSSPTNYGYTF	TRBV28	TRBJ1-2
CASSQDSPAGGLIREQYF	TRBV4-2	-
CASSQWGANYGYTF	TRBV7-8	TRBJ1-2
CAGKRGGTDTQYF	TRBV6-1	TRBJ2-3
CASSLGQGANTIYF	TRBV5-1	TRBJ1-3
CASTSGLAVEQFF	TRBV5-1	TRBJ2-1
CASSSVTGTHPEAFF	TRBV11-2	TRBJ1-1